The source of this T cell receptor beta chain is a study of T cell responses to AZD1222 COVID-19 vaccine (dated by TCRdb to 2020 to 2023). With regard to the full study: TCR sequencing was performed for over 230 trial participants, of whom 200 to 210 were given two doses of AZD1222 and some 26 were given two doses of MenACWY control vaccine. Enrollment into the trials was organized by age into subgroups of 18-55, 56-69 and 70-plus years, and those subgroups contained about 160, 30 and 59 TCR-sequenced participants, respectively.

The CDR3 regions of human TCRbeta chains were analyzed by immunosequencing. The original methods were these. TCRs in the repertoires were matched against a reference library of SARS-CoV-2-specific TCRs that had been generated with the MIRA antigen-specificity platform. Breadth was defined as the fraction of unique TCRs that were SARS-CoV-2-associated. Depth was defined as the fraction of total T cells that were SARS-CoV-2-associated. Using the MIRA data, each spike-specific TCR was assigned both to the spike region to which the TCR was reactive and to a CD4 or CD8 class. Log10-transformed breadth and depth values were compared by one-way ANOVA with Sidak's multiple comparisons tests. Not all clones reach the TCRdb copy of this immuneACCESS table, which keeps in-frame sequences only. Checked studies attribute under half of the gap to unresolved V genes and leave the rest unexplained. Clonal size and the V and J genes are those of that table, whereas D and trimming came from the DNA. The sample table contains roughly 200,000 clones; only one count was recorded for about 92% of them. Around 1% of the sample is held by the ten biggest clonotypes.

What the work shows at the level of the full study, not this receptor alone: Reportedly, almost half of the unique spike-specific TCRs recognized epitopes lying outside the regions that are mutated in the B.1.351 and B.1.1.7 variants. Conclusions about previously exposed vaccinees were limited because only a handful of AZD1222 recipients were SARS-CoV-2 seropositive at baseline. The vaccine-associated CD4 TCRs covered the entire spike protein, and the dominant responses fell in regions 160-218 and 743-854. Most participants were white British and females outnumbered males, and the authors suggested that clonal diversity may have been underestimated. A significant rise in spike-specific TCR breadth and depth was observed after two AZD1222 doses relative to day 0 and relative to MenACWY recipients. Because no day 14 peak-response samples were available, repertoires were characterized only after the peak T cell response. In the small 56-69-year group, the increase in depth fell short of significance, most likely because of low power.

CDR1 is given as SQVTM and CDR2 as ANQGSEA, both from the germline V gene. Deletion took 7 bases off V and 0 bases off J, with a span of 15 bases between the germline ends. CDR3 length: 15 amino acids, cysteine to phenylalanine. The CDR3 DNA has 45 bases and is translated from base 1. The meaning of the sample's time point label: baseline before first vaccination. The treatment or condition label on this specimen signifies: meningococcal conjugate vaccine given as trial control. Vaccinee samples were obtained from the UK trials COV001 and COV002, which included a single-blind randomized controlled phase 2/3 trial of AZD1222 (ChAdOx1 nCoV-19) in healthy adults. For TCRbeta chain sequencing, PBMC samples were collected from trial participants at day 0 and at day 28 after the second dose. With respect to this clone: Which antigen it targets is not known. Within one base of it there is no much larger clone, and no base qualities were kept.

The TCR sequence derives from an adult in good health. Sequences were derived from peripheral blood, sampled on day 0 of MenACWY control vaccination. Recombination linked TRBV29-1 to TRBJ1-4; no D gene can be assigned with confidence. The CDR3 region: CSARGGIATNEKLFF. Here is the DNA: TGCAGCGCCCGGGGAGGGATTGCAACTAATGAAAAACTGTTTTTT. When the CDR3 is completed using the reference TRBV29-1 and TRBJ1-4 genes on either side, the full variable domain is SAVISQKPSRDICQRGTSLTIQCQVDSQVTMMFWYRQQPGQSLTLIATANQGSEATYESGFVIDKFPISRPNLTFSTLTVSNMSPEDSSIYLCSARGGIATNEKLFFGSGTQLSVL.